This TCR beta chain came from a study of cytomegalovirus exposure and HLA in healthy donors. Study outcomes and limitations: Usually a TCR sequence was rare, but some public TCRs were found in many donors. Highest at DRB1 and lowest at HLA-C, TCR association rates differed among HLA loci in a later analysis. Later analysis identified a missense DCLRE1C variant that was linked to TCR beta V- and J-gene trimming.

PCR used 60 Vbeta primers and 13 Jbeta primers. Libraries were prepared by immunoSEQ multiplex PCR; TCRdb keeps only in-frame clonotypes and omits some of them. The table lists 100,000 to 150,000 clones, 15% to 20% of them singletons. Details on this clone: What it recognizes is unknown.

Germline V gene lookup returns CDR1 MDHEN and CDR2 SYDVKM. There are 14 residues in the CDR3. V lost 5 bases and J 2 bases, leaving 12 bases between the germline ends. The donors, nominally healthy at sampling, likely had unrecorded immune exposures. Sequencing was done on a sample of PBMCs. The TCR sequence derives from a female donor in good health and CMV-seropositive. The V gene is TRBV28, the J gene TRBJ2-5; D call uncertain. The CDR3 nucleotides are TGTGCCAGCAGTAACGGGTACCCGCAAGAGACCCAGTACTTC. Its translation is CASSNGYPQETQYF.